This paragraph reports one TCR beta chain. Sequenced by immunoSEQ multiplex PCR; TCRdb stores in-frame clones only, minus some. The sample consists of fewer than 120,000 clones, around 90% of them appearing once. Trimming shortened V by 3 bases and J by 6 bases, and 12 bases separated the two germline ends. This CDR3 has 13 amino acids. Germline assignment: CDR1 MNHEY and CDR2 SMNVEV (reference sequence). The data derive from a study of T cell responses to AZD1222 COVID-19 vaccine. The sample here was peripheral blood, taken 28 days after the second AZD1222 dose. This clonotype was obtained from an adult who received the AZD1222 COVID-19 vaccine. V gene TRBV27 combines with J gene TRBJ2-7; D unclear. The CDR3 nucleotides read TGTGCCAGCAGTTTTACTCCCAAGGGCGAGCAGTACTTC. It specifies CASSFTPKGEQYF.